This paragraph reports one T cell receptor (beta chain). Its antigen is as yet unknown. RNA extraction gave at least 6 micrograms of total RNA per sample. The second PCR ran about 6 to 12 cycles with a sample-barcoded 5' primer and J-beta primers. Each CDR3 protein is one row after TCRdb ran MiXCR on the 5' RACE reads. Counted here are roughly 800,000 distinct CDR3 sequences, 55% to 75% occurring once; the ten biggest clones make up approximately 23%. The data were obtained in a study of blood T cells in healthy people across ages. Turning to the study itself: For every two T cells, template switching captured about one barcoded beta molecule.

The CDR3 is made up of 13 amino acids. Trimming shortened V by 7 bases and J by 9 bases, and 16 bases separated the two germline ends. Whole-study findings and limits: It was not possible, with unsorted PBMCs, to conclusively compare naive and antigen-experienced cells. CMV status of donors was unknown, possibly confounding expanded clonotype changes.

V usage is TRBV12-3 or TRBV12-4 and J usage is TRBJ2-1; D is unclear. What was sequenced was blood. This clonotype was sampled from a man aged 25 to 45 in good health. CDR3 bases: TGTGCCAGCAAACAAGGACCAACAACTGAGCAGTTCTTC. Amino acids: CASKQGPTTEQFF.